This T cell receptor beta chain originates from a study of CD8 T cells in ankylosing spondylitis. The study's findings and limits: Reported data indicate significant enrichment of disease-linked clones within matched ankylosing spondylitis synovial fluid. CD8+ by phenotype, disease-linked clones were relatively rare in peripheral blood. What seemed typical of ankylosing spondylitis blood was a TCR beta motif built from eight highly homologous variants.

Scientists made TCR beta libraries using quantitative 5'-RACE with molecular barcodes. TCRdb independently ran MiXCR on the 5' RACE reads; one entry per CDR3 protein. The sample lists about 300,000 distinct CDR3 sequences; about 20% were seen once. About this clonotype: Its specificity is not known.

The germline CDR1 and CDR2 sequences are SGHRS and YFSETQ. CDR3 size: 16 residues. Trimming stripped 2 bases from V and 1 base from J, with 14 bases between. This receptor was identified in a female donor with ankylosing spondylitis or in good health (not recorded which). V and J are TRBV5-1 and TRBJ2-3; tentatively, D is TRBD1 (6 bases). Material for sequencing was blood, either unsorted or a sorted T cell fraction (not recorded which). The CDR3 bases are TGCGCCAGCAGCTTTACAGGGCCCAGTGGCACAGATACGCAGTATTTT. It codes for CASSFTGPSGTDTQYF.